This passage covers 3 T cell receptor beta chains from one sample sequenced in a study of shared clonotypes between healthy human individuals. Method: immunoSEQ multiplex PCR; TCRdb's copy keeps in-frame clones and lacks some. Here the sample spans 600,000 to 750,000 clones, about 92% being singletons. The material sequenced was memory CD8+ T cells from PBMCs. Indicated subset: CD45RO+ cells pooled with CCR7-negative TemRA cells. The origin of the receptors is a young man in good health. Some clones in this sample may be carry-over from other donors' samples.

In its sample, this clone was seen once. The chain uses TRBV5-1 and TRBJ2-1; 7 nucleotides match TRBD2. Per germline, CDR1 SGHRS and CDR2 YFSETQ. V shed 4 bases and J 0 bases; nucleotides not matched to a gene: 7. The CDR3 extends over 16 amino acids. The CDR3 reads CASSTHGRPSYNEQFF. CDR3 bases: TGCGCCAGCAGCACGCACGGGAGGCCCTCCTACAATGAGCAGTTCTTC.

In this sample, this clone turned up once. CDR3 sequence (DNA): TGTGCCAGCAGTTTAACTAGCGGATACAATGAGCAGTTCTTC. It encodes CASSLTSGYNEQFF. The J gene is TRBJ2-1, the V gene TRBV6-1; 8 nucleotides agree with TRBD2. V lost 5 bases to trimming and J lost 4 bases; unmatched junction nucleotides: 4. The CDR3 has 14 residues. The germline V gene encodes CDR1 MNHNS and CDR2 SASEGT.

Turning to this clone: At the DNA level, this CDR3 is encoded by other sequences in the same sample as well. The chain carries TRBV27 and TRBJ2-7; TRBD2 matches at 11 bases. Trimming cost V 5 bases and J 3 bases; bases outside gene matches: 3. The CDR3 length is 14 residues. Germline lookup yields CDR1 MNHEY and CDR2 SMNVEV (reference sequence). In nucleotides, the CDR3 is TGTGCCAGCAGTACCCTAGCGGGAGGCTACGAGCAGTACTTC. This codes for CASSTLAGGYEQYF.